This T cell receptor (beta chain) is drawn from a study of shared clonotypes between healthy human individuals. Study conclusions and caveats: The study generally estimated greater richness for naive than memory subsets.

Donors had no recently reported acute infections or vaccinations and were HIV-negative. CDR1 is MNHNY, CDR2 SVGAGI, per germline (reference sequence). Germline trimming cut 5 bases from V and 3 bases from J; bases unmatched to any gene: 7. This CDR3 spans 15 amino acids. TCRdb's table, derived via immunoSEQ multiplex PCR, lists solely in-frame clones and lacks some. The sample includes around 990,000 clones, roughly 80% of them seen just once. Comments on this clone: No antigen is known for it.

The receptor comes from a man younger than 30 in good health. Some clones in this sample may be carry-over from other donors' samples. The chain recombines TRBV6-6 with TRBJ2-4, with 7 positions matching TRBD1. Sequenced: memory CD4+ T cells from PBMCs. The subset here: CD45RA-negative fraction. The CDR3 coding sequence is TGTGCCAGCAGTCCCCCGGGACAGATCAAAAACATTCAGTACTTC. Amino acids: CASSPPGQIKNIQYF.